This is a list of T cell receptor beta chains from one sample in a study of OX40 agonist ivuxolimab in advanced cancers. The table came from immunoSEQ multiplex PCR; TCRdb's copy has only in-frame clones and leaves some out. This sample yields fewer than 45,000 clones, of which around 83% are seen a single time; about a sixth belongs to the top ten. Sequencing was performed on CD4+ or CD8+ T cells sorted from blood, taken in a trial of the OX40 agonist ivuxolimab. The receptor source for this set is an adult with an advanced solid tumor such as melanoma, head and neck, liver or kidney cancer. Both conserved end residues are part of each CDR3. A D gene is named only where the DNA matches it firmly. Size is omitted from some rows. Given values are once, few, many or a class for expanded clones.

j_call | cdr3_length | v_call | clone_size | d_call | cdr3_nt | cdr3_aa
TRBJ2-7 | 15 | TRBV9 | - | - | TGTGCCAGCAGCGCGGAAGCCGGGACGACTTACGAGCAGTACTTC | CASSAEAGTTYEQYF
TRBJ2-7 | 15 | TRBV6-6 | - | - | TGTGCCAGCAGTTACTCGGGGTTAGGGGGGGGCGAGCAGTACTTC | CASSYSGLGGGEQYF
TRBJ2-5 | 15 | TRBV10-3 | - | - | TGTGCCATCAGTGATCCCGAATCGTCCGAGGAGACCCAGTACTTC | CAISDPESSEETQYF
TRBJ1-4 | 14 | TRBV7-9 | medium-sized | TRBD1 | TGTGCCAGCAGCTTGGTAGGGGGCGGTGAAAAACTGTTTTTT | CASSLVGGGEKLFF
TRBJ1-3 | 14 | TRBV11-2 | - | - | TGTGCCAGCAGCTTAGGGTCGAGGGGAAACACCATATATTTT | CASSLGSRGNTIYF
TRBJ2-7 | 17 | TRBV28 | - | - | TGTGCCAGCAGACCCCTCATTTTACCGACCCTTGGTTACGAGCAGTACTTC | CASRPLILPTLGYEQYF
TRBJ1-3 | 15 | TRBV7-9 | once | - | TGTGCCAGCAGCCACGGGCCAACCTATGGAAACACCATATATTTT | CASSHGPTYGNTIYF
TRBJ2-6 | 17 | TRBV5-1 | - | - | TGCGCCAGCAGCTCGCCGACCGTCCCCTCTGGGGCCAACGTCCTGACTTTC | CASSSPTVPSGANVLTF
TRBJ1-1 | 15 | TRBV9 | - | TRBD1 | TGTGCCAGCAGCCCTACGGGACAGGGAGGGACTGAAGCTTTCTTT | CASSPTGQGGTEAFF
TRBJ1-1 | 15 | TRBV7-8 | - | - | TGTGCCAGCAGCTTAGGGGGCGGGGGCGTCACTGAAGCTTTCTTT | CASSLGGGGVTEAFF
TRBJ2-3 | 16 | TRBV6-5 | - | - | TGTGCCAGCAGTTACTCGCGGGACCACCCCACAGATACGCAGTATTTT | CASSYSRDHPTDTQYF
TRBJ2-1 | 13 | TRBV10-3 | - | - | TGTGCCATCAGTGAGTCAGGAGCGGCCGAGCAGTTCTTC | CAISESGAAEQFF
TRBJ2-2 | 16 | TRBV12-5 | - | TRBD2 | TGTGCTAGTGAGGTAGCGGGGGGGCTTCGGACCGGGGAGCTGTTTTTT | CASEVAGGLRTGELFF
TRBJ2-7 | 14 | TRBV6-6 | - | - | TGTGCCAGCAGTTACTCGATACTAGCTTACGAGCAGTACTTC | CASSYSILAYEQYF
TRBJ2-7 | 15 | TRBV4-1 | few | TRBD2 | TGCGCCAGCAGCCAAGAATCTAGCGGGACCTACGAGCAGTACTTC | CASSQESSGTYEQYF
TRBJ2-7 | 18 | TRBV4-3 | - | TRBD1 | TGCGCCAGCAGCCAAGATCGGAGCGCCGGGACAGGGTACTACGAGCAGTACTTC | CASSQDRSAGTGYYEQYF
TRBJ1-5 | 15 | TRBV4-3 | - | - | TGCGCCAGCAGCCAAGATCAATGGGGCCGGCAGCCCCAGCATTTT | CASSQDQWGRQPQHF
TRBJ2-3 | 17 | TRBV9 | - | - | TGTGCCAGCAGCGCGGAAAAAGATAGCGGACGCACAGATACGCAGTATTTT | CASSAEKDSGRTDTQYF
TRBJ2-1 | 15 | TRBV7-6 | - | TRBD2 | TGTGCCAGCAGCTTAGGGCGGGAGCCCCACAATGAGCAGTTCTTC | CASSLGREPHNEQFF
TRBJ2-7 | 16 | TRBV14 | medium-sized | TRBD1 | TGTGCCAGCAGACCTTACCCAGAGGGACAGGCCTACGAGCAGTACTTC | CASRPYPEGQAYEQYF
TRBJ2-5 | 14 | TRBV27 | - | - | TGTGCCAGCAGTTTATACGGGGTTGAGGAGACCCAGTACTTC | CASSLYGVEETQYF
TRBJ2-5 | 13 | TRBV13 | - | TRBD1 | TGTGCCAGCAGCTTCGGCGGGACAGGGGCCCAGTACTTC | CASSFGGTGAQYF
TRBJ2-7 | 14 | TRBV9 | - | - | TGTGCCAGCAGCCCACCCGACAACACCTACGAGCAGTACTTC | CASSPPDNTYEQYF
TRBJ2-1 | 16 | TRBV5-1 | - | TRBD2 | TGCGCCAGCAGCTTGGCCGGAGCGGGGGGGGTCAATGAGCAGTTCTTC | CASSLAGAGGVNEQFF
TRBJ1-3 | 14 | TRBV11-2 | once | TRBD1 | TGTGCCAGCAACGAACAGGGGTTCCGAAACACCATATATTTT | CASNEQGFRNTIYF
TRBJ2-5 | 15 | TRBV4-3 | - | - | TGCGCCAGCAGCCAAGATCTCTTGCTAGTAGAGACCCAGTACTTC | CASSQDLLLVETQYF
TRBJ1-1 | 13 | TRBV6-6 | - | - | TGTGCCAGCAGTCAATTCCAGGGTACTGAAGCTTTCTTT | CASSQFQGTEAFF
TRBJ1-1 | 16 | TRBV14 | few | - | TGTGCCAGCAGCGTCGTTTACTGGGGGGCGAAAACTGAAGCTTTCTTT | CASSVVYWGAKTEAFF
TRBJ2-7 | 14 | TRBV6-5 | - | - | TGTGCCAGCCGAAAATACGACAGCCGCTACGAGCAGTACTTC | CASRKYDSRYEQYF
TRBJ2-7 | 14 | TRBV7-9 | - | - | TGTGCCAGCAGCTTAGTGGGCTCAACCTACGAGCAGTACTTC | CASSLVGSTYEQYF
TRBJ1-5 | 15 | TRBV6-5 | - | - | TGTGCCAGCAGAAAGAGGGGACCGTACCTTCAGCCCCAGCATTTT | CASRKRGPYLQPQHF
TRBJ1-1 | 16 | TRBV11-2 | - | - | TGTGCCAGCAGCTCGATCTTTAGGGGACTGAACACTGAAGCTTTCTTT | CASSSIFRGLNTEAFF
TRBJ2-7 | 16 | TRBV9 | - | TRBD1 | TGTGCCAGCAGCGTAGGAGGGACAGGGGCCTCCTACGAGCAGTACTTC | CASSVGGTGASYEQYF
TRBJ2-5 | 15 | TRBV19 | - | - | TGTGCCAGTAGTCCAACCGTGGGATTTCCGCTGAAGCAGTACTTC | CASSPTVGFPLKQYF
TRBJ1-1 | 11 | TRBV9 | - | - | TGTGCCAGCGGCGTTGGGACTGAAGCTTTCTTT | CASGVGTEAFF
TRBJ1-5 | 15 | TRBV7-9 | - | - | TGTGCCAGCAGCATCGGGACTGTGGAAAATCAGCCCCAGCATTTT | CASSIGTVENQPQHF
TRBJ2-5 | 11 | TRBV30 | - | - | TGTGCCTGGGCCCCGGGACTGACCCAGTACTTC | CAWAPGLTQYF
TRBJ1-2 | 13 | TRBV29-1 | - | TRBD1 | TGCAGCGTTGAGGGCCAGGGGGCTCGCGGCTACACCTTC | CSVEGQGARGYTF
TRBJ1-5 | 15 | TRBV10-2 | - | - | TGCGCCAGCAGCGCAACAGGTGTCGGCAATCAGCCCCAGCATTTT | CASSATGVGNQPQHF
TRBJ1-5 | 14 | TRBV28 | once | - | TGTGCCAGCAGTTTATTCGAGTTCCCTCAGCCCCAGCATTTT | CASSLFEFPQPQHF
TRBJ2-4 | 17 | TRBV19 | - | - | TGTGCCAGTGAGGGCAGCACCGAAATCAAACGTCCCAACATTCAGTACTTC | CASEGSTEIKRPNIQYF
TRBJ1-1 | 14 | TRBV9 | - | - | TGTGCCAGCAGCGTTGGGGGGCCGAACACTGAAGCTTTCTTT | CASSVGGPNTEAFF
TRBJ2-3 | 11 | TRBV19 | - | - | TGTGCCAGTAGGACTGGGGATACGCAGTATTTT | CASRTGDTQYF
TRBJ2-2 | 14 | TRBV9 | - | - | TGTGCCAGCAGCGTAGTGGCCCTTACCGGGGAGCTGTTTTTT | CASSVVALTGELFF
TRBJ1-3 | 15 | TRBV9 | - | - | TGTGCCAGCAGCGTAGAGAGGGATTCTGGAAACACCATATATTTT | CASSVERDSGNTIYF
TRBJ1-5 | 15 | TRBV4-1 | - | - | TGCGCCAGCAGCCAAACCCCAAGTAGCAATCAGCCCCAGCATTTT | CASSQTPSSNQPQHF
TRBJ1-5 | 15 | TRBV6-5 | - | - | TGTGCCAGCAGCTCAACCTCAGGGACCGTGGAGCCCCAGCATTTT | CASSSTSGTVEPQHF
TRBJ2-5 | 14 | TRBV7-9 | - | - | TGTGCCAGCAGCTTAGTTCTAGTTCAAGAGACCCAGTACTTC | CASSLVLVQETQYF
TRBJ2-5 | 14 | TRBV29-1 | - | - | TGCAGCGCTGTTGGGGGCAGGCAACAAGAGACCCAGTACTTC | CSAVGGRQQETQYF
TRBJ2-1 | 14 | TRBV7-3 | - | - | TGTGCCAGCGGCCCCGATCGACTAGGCAATGAGCAGTTCTTC | CASGPDRLGNEQFF